This TCR beta chain was found in a study of T-cell memory formation after mild COVID-19. Study at large: In these data, TCR clusters were largely donor specific.

In TCRdb, the 5' RACE reads were re-called with MiXCR into one record per CDR3 protein. The data contain roughly 80,000 distinct CDR3 sequences, around 27% of them singletons. Whole-study findings and limits: Most CD4+ clones that shrank were in CM and EM, while CD8+ ones turned up in EMRA.

This clonotype showed up just a few times. The antigen remains unidentified. Trimming took 6 bases from V and 0 from J, leaving 15 bases between them. This CDR3 comprises 16 residues. Germline CDR1 and CDR2: SGHTA and FQGNSA. V usage is TRBV7-2 and J usage is TRBJ2-4; D call uncertain. The specimen sequenced was PBMCs or a T cell subset sorted from them (not recorded which). The sequence derives from a man aged 18 to 29 who had mild COVID-19 (a few samples of this study predate the infection). Cell type and time point are not known. The CDR3 spells CASSLQSGLAKNIQYF. CDR3 DNA sequence: TGTGCCAGCAGTCTCCAGTCGGGTCTAGCCAAAAACATTCAGTACTTC.